Below are 23 T cell receptor beta chains sequenced from a single sample in a study of blood T cell repertoires in COVID-19. Only in-frame clones appear in the TCRdb table, and some are missing; sequencing was by immunoSEQ multiplex PCR. This repertoire shows a few hundred thousand clones, 75% to 90% found once; its top ten account for 2.2%. The sequencing input was peripheral blood. These receptors were obtained from a woman aged 45-65 years who had recovered from COVID-19.

The CDR3 region is CASSFDLRDRGGYTF. CDR3 coding DNA: TGTGCCAGCAGCTTCGACCTCCGGGACAGGGGGGGCTACACCTTC. This rearrangement joins TRBV3-1 (or the pseudogene TRBV3-2) to TRBJ1-2, with TRBD1 identical over 11 bases. Per the germline V gene, CDR1 is LGHDT and CDR2 is YNNKEL (reference sequence). This CDR3 is 15 amino acids long. V dropped 5 bases and J dropped 8; count of bases not matched to a gene: 10.

Notes on this clone: The sample holds other DNA sequences that translate to the same CDR3. This chain uses TRBV7-9 with TRBJ1-2; D unclear. The V end was cut by 0 bases, the J end by 2 bases, with 7 bases between. Germline CDR1 reads SEHNR; CDR2 reads FQNEAQ (reference sequence). The CDR3 is 14 amino acids. CDR3: CASSLASGNYGYTF. As DNA, the CDR3 is TGTGCCAGCAGCTTAGCGTCGGGGAACTATGGCTACACCTTC.

This clone was picked up a small number of times. The genes are TRBV7-8 and TRBJ1-3, with 7 bases matching TRBD1. Germline V gene sequence: CDR1 SGHVS, CDR2 FQNEAQ. The CDR3 loop spans 18 amino acids. J gave up 0 bases and V 3 bases, and 11 bases lay outside the gene matches. The CDR3 bases are TGTGCCAGCAGCTTCAGCACACCGGGACAGTTCTCTGGAAACACCATATATTTT. Translating it yields CASSFSTPGQFSGNTIYF.

The chain couples TRBV4-3 to TRBJ2-3, with D possibly matching TRBD2 (6 bases). Per germline, CDR1 LGHNA and CDR2 YSLEER. Trimming took off 0 bases at V and 2 bases at J, with 12 bases between the two ends. The CDR3 loop spans 16 amino acids. CDR3 amino acids: CASSQEVRGLTDTQYF. The CDR3 coding sequence is TGCGCCAGCAGCCAAGAGGTGAGGGGACTCACAGATACGCAGTATTTT.

This chain joins TRBV28 and TRBJ2-7; possible D gene TRBD1, 6 bases. Germline loops: CDR1 MDHEN, CDR2 SYDVKM. Trimming stripped 3 bases from V and 0 bases from J, with 9 bases between. This CDR3 region has 14 residues. Here the CDR3 reads CASSFTGSSYEQYF. Written as DNA, the CDR3 is TGTGCCAGCAGTTTCACAGGGTCCTCCTACGAGCAGTACTTC.

This clone showed up many times. The genes are TRBV4-3 and TRBJ1-6; 8 nucleotides align to TRBD1. The germline V gene encodes CDR1 LGHNA and CDR2 YSLEER. Unmatched junction bases numbered 17, after V lost 3 bases and J lost 13 bases. The length of the CDR3 is 17 residues. Written as DNA, the CDR3 is TGCGCCAGCAGCCAGTTCAGTCCTGGACAGGGAGAATCTCCCCTCCACTTT. Its protein is CASSQFSPGQGESPLHF.

V usage is TRBV6-2 or TRBV6-3 and J usage is TRBJ2-1; tentative D call: TRBD2 (5 bases). The CDR3 covers 15 residues. With 5 bases removed from V and 6 bases from J, the gap between germline ends came to 17 bases. Germline V CDR1 and CDR2: MNHEY, SVGEGT. In nucleotides, the CDR3 is TGTGCCAGCAGTCGTCACTCGACGAGCGGCAATGAGCAGTTCTTC. Residues: CASSRHSTSGNEQFF.

As DNA, the CDR3 is TGTGCCACCAGCGCGGAGGAACGAGGGGGCTACACCTTC. It specifies CATSAEERGGYTF. The V call is TRBV15, the J call TRBJ1-2; no definite D call. Germline V lookup: CDR1 LNHNV, CDR2 YYDKDF (reference sequence). Deletions cut 5 bases from V and 8 bases from J, with 15 bases between. This CDR3 comprises 13 residues.

The rearrangement joins TRBV12-3 or TRBV12-4 to TRBJ2-7, with TRBD2 matching over 7 bases. The V gene end was trimmed by 8 bases and the J gene end by 3 bases; junction bases not matched to a gene: 4. The CDR3 loop spans 12 amino acids. The CDR3 DNA is TGTGCCAGCCAGGGAGGGGACTACGAGCAGTACTTC. Its protein product is CASQGGDYEQYF.

This clone appeared once. The rearrangement uses TRBV6-5 and TRBJ2-2; no firm D call. CDR1 and CDR2 (germline): MNHEY, SVGAGI. The V and J ends lost 1 base and 5 bases respectively, with 8 bases between them. CDR3 length equals 14 residues. The CDR3 spells CASSYFPNTGELFF. The DNA of the CDR3 is TGTGCCAGCAGTTACTTCCCTAATACCGGGGAGCTGTTTTTT.

The chain recombines TRBV19 with TRBJ1-5, with D tentatively TRBD1 (6 bases). Germline V gene lookup returns CDR1 LNHDA and CDR2 SQIVND (reference sequence). With 4 bases removed from V and 4 bases from J, the gap between germline ends came to 17 bases. This CDR3 has 16 amino acids. In nucleotides, the CDR3 is TGTGCCAGTAGTAACTTCAGGGGCCCTGGTAATCAGCCCCAGCATTTT. Translation gives CASSNFRGPGNQPQHF.

This clone was detected only a few times. The CDR3 sequence is CASSLVLHGAFF. The CDR3 DNA reads as TGTGCCAGCAGCTTAGTACTACACGGAGCTTTCTTT. This rearrangement joins TRBV11-2 to TRBJ1-1; D call uncertain. The CDR3 covers 12 residues. Trimming took 1 base from V and 10 from J, leaving 10 bases between them. CDR1 is SGHAT, CDR2 FQNNGV, per germline.

This clone was observed a single time. The chain recombines TRBV7-9 with TRBJ2-1; weak D call: TRBD2 (6 bases). This CDR3 spans 15 amino acids. The V gene's germline CDR1 is SEHNR and CDR2 FQNEAQ (reference sequence). Trimming removed 6 bases from V and 0 bases from J, with 12 bases in between. CDR3 DNA: TGTGCCAGCAGGCGGGACCCGCCCTCCTACAATGAGCAGTTCTTC. This codes for CASRRDPPSYNEQFF.

V is TRBV9 and J is TRBJ1-3; TRBD1 might be the D (6 bases). Germline CDR1 SGDLS, CDR2 YYNGEE. The CDR3 extends over 18 amino acids. Trimming cost V 4 bases and J 4 bases, with 24 bases left between them. CDR3 nucleotides: TGTGCCAGCAGCCTGACAGGCACCGCGTCAAGCGCCGGAAACACCATATATTTT. It yields the protein CASSLTGTASSAGNTIYF.

The chain carries TRBV6-5 and TRBJ2-7, with D tentatively TRBD2 (6 bases). The germline V gene encodes CDR1 MNHEY and CDR2 SVGAGI. With 2 bases removed from V and 4 bases from J, the gap between germline ends came to 15 bases. The CDR3 is 15 amino acids. CDR3 coding DNA: TGTGCCAGCAGTTACAGCCCTCGGGGGTCATACGAGCAGTACTTC. Encoded protein: CASSYSPRGSYEQYF.

The CDR3 DNA is TGTGCCAGCAGTTCGTTAGTCGGGACCGGGGAGCTGTTTTTT. It codes for CASSSLVGTGELFF. The V and J genes are TRBV27 and TRBJ2-2; D is ambiguous. Trimming pared 4 bases from V and 5 bases from J, leaving 11 bases between. Germline V lookup: CDR1 MNHEY, CDR2 SMNVEV (reference sequence). This CDR3 is built from 14 residues.

V usage is TRBV18 and J usage is TRBJ2-2, with D perhaps TRBD2 (5 bases). V lost 5 bases and J 3 bases, leaving 10 bases between the germline ends. Germline V gives CDR1 KGHSH, CDR2 LQKENI. This CDR3 spans 14 amino acids. The CDR3 DNA sequence: TGTGCCAGCTCAAGAGGGATTGACACCGGGGAGCTGTTTTTT. Translated, it gives CASSRGIDTGELFF.

J is TRBJ2-1 and V is TRBV10-3, with D perhaps TRBD2 (5 bases). Trimming removed 5 bases from V and 3 bases from J, with 17 bases in between. The CDR3 is 16 amino acids. Germline V lookup: CDR1 ENHRY, CDR2 SYGVKD. In DNA, the CDR3 is TGTGCCATCAGTCCGAATAAGGGAGTTAACTACAATGAGCAGTTCTTC. It yields the protein CAISPNKGVNYNEQFF.

The rearrangement links TRBV29-1 to TRBJ2-3, with 8 bases aligning to TRBD1. This CDR3 has 14 residues. Looked up from germline, CDR1 is SQVTM and CDR2 is ANQGSEA. Losses at the gene ends were 5 bases for V and 5 bases for J; bases not matched to a gene: 9. The CDR3 DNA reads TGCAGCGTTACCTTGCAGGGGGCGCGAGATACGCAGTATTTT. Amino acid sequence: CSVTLQGARDTQYF.

V usage is TRBV4-1 and J usage is TRBJ2-5; possible D gene TRBD2, 5 bases. With 2 bases removed from V and 5 bases from J, the gap between germline ends came to 18 bases. The germline V gene encodes CDR1 MGHRA and CDR2 YSYEKL. There are 16 residues in the CDR3. The CDR3 region is CASSQTPGVGVETQYF. The CDR3 region has the DNA TGCGCCAGCAGCCAAACCCCCGGGGTAGGTGTTGAGACCCAGTACTTC.

The V and J genes are TRBV30 and TRBJ1-1; D is perhaps TRBD1 (6 bases). V lost 0 bases, J lost 0 bases, and 14 bases lay in between. The CDR3 length is 16 residues. Germline lookup yields CDR1 GTSNPN and CDR2 SVGIG (reference sequence). This CDR3 is CAWSVGSGHLNTEAFF. CDR3 nucleotides: TGTGCCTGGAGTGTTGGTTCGGGACACCTGAACACTGAAGCTTTCTTT.

The chain carries TRBV5-1 and TRBJ2-7; D might be TRBD2 (6 bases). The ends were cut back, 0 bases at V and 4 bases at J, with 11 bases in the middle. The CDR3 contains 14 residues. The germline V gene has CDR1 SGHRS and CDR2 YFSETQ. CDR3 in DNA: TGCGCCAGCAGCTTGGACGGGAGAAGTTACGAGCAGTACTTC. Protein: CASSLDGRSYEQYF.

V is TRBV30 and J is TRBJ1-4; no definite D call. CDR3 length: 12 amino acids. V was trimmed by 3 bases and J by 8 bases, leaving 10 bases between them. The germline V gene encodes CDR1 GTSNPN and CDR2 SVGIG (reference sequence). CDR3 loop: CAWSVKREKLFF. CDR3 sequence (DNA): TGTGCCTGGAGCGTCAAGCGAGAAAAACTGTTTTTT.